Only a few counts were recorded for the clone carrying this T cell receptor beta chain. This sample is part of a study of patients and donors after allogeneic stem cell transplantation. MiXCR, applied by TCRdb to the RT-PCR reads, yields one record per CDR3 protein. Among some 960,000 distinct CDR3 sequences, over 15% were seen once, and the ten largest hold under 6.5%. This CDR3 has 14 residues. Germline V gene lookup returns CDR1 DFQATT and CDR2 SNEGSKA (reference sequence). Deletions cut 5 bases from V and 0 bases from J, with 11 bases between. This sequence was found in a human donor who was either an allogeneic HSCT recipient or a stem cell or donor lymphocyte infusion donor (not recorded which). It is not recorded whose cells these are; they may come from a transplant donor. Input material: blood, either unsorted or a sorted T cell fraction (not recorded which). The J gene is TRBJ2-1, the V gene TRBV20-1; D unresolved. The chain's CDR3 is CSAPDPRSYNEQFF. DNA for the CDR3: TGCAGTGCTCCAGACCCTCGCTCCTACAATGAGCAGTTCTTC.